This TCR beta chain was documented in a study of radiotherapy plus CTLA-4 blockade in lung cancer. About the research overall: Roughly 17% of enrolled patients responded objectively, and roughly 31% had disease control. Broader study findings: Radiotherapy plus ipilimumab was followed by expansion in blood of tumor-derived TCR clones.

From germline, CDR1 is MNHNS and CDR2 SASEGT. V was cut by 10 bases and J by 4 bases, with 13 bases left in between. The CDR3 has 12 amino acids. The method was immunoSEQ multiplex PCR; TCRdb's version includes in-frame clones alone and lacks a portion of them. Here the sample spans under 65,000 clones, 70% to 80% being singletons. With respect to this clone: The antigen remains unidentified.

The V call is TRBV6-1, the J call TRBJ1-1; no firm D call. Here the sequenced sample was peripheral blood, taken from a patient treated with radiotherapy plus ipilimumab. The receptor comes from a human donor with non-small cell lung cancer who had a complete response to radiotherapy plus ipilimumab. The CDR3 coding sequence is TGTGCCACTACTGACATATTCACTGAAGCTTTCTTT. Amino acid sequence: CATTDIFTEAFF.